The clone carrying this TCR beta chain was detected a few times. The antigen remains unidentified. The sample belongs to a study of T-cell memory formation after mild COVID-19. Study in general: Largely, the TCR clusters proved donor specific.

Study-wide points: CD4/CD8 balance characterized clones contracting day 15 to 85, and CD4+ skew characterized later expanders. The pre-infection memory compartment contained some responding clones, suggesting cross-reactive memory joined. CD4+ clones that contracted lay mainly in CM and EM; CD8+ ones lay in EMRA.

TCRdb called the 5' RACE reads again in MiXCR, with one record for every CDR3 protein. The table lists a few hundred thousand distinct CDR3 sequences, 20% to 25% of them singletons. Sequencing input: PBMCs or a T cell subset sorted from them (not recorded which). The sequence derives from an adult woman who had mild COVID-19 (a few samples of this study predate the infection). Cell type and time point are not known.

This CDR3 reads CAWSPGLAGTEQFF. Here the CDR3 DNA reads TGTGCCTGGAGTCCTGGACTAGCGGGAACTGAGCAGTTCTTC. The chain carries TRBV30 and TRBJ2-1; 12 nucleotides align to TRBD2. The CDR3 is made up of 14 amino acids. V was clipped by 2 bases and J by 9 bases; unmatched bases: 5. Germline CDR1 is GTSNPN and CDR2 is SVGIG (reference sequence).